This entry lists 20 T cell receptor beta chains sequenced from one sample in a study of memory CD4+ T cells and cytomegalovirus serostatus. Assay: immunoSEQ multiplex PCR; the TCRdb copy retains only in-frame clones and omits some. The data show about 96,000 clones, roughly 80% seen once. Single viable CD3+CD4+CD8-CD45RO+ cells were sorted as the memory CD4+ T cells. Sequences were obtained from memory CD4+ T cells from blood. Receptors originate from an adult in good health and CMV-seropositive.

The chain employs TRBV7-9 and TRBJ2-1, with a weak D call TRBD2 (6 bases). Germline CDR1 SEHNR, CDR2 FQNEAQ (reference sequence). The CDR3 sequence is 16 residues long. Between the trimmed V and J ends, which lost 6 bases and 4 bases, there was a span of 19 bases. As DNA, the CDR3 is TGTGCCAGCAGGGGGGGAGCAAGGGAATATTACAATGAGCAGTTCTTC. Translation: CASRGGAREYYNEQFF.

The gene calls are TRBV9 and TRBJ2-2; D uncertain. The CDR3 totals 15 residues. Germline CDR1 reads SGDLS; CDR2 reads YYNGEE. Trimming left V 0 bases short and J 2 bases short, with 8 bases between. The CDR3 coding sequence is TGTGCCAGCAGCGTAGACAGTCTCAACACCGGGGAGCTGTTTTTT. Residues: CASSVDSLNTGELFF.

The genes are TRBV19 and TRBJ2-7; TRBD2 matches at 9 bases. CDR1 is LNHDA, CDR2 SQIVND, per germline (reference sequence). J gave up 3 bases and V 5 bases, and 8 bases lay outside the gene matches. The CDR3 length is 15 residues. The CDR3 DNA reads as TGTGCCAGTAGTGAAAGGACTAGCGTATACTACGAGCAGTACTTC. Protein product: CASSERTSVYYEQYF.

The chain employs TRBV2 and TRBJ1-1; D possibly corresponds to TRBD1 (6 bases). CDR1 is SNHLY, CDR2 FYNNEI, per germline. This CDR3 is built from 14 residues. V was trimmed by 3 bases and J by 5 bases, leaving 13 bases between them. The CDR3 region is CASSEVQGRTEAFF. CDR3 DNA: TGTGCCAGCAGTGAGGTTCAGGGGCGGACTGAAGCTTTCTTT.

This clone was counted once. This rearrangement joins TRBV5-1 to TRBJ2-7; D is possibly TRBD1 or TRBD2 (5 bases each). This CDR3 region has 16 residues. Germline CDR1 is SGHRS and CDR2 is YFSETQ. V was clipped by 0 bases and J by 7 bases, with 20 bases between them. CDR3 coding DNA: TGCGCCAGCAGCTTGGCGGGACCGGGGTTGAGAGGGGAGCAGTACTTC. Protein sequence: CASSLAGPGLRGEQYF.

The chain joins TRBV11-3 to TRBJ1-1, with D tentatively TRBD1 (6 bases). The CDR3 consists of 20 residues. V lost 1 base and J lost 5, with 29 bases in between. Germline-derived CDR1 and CDR2 are SGHNT and YENEEA. Here the CDR3 reads CASSLAHVDGGRGRKTEAFF. For the CDR3, the DNA is TGTGCCAGCAGCTTAGCCCACGTAGACGGGGGGCGCGGTCGAAAGACTGAAGCTTTCTTT.

V and J are TRBV27 and TRBJ2-2, with D possibly being TRBD2 (5 bases). This CDR3 is 13 amino acids long. The germline CDR1 and CDR2 sequences are MNHEY and SMNVEV (reference sequence). The V and J ends lost 4 bases and 9 bases respectively, with 12 bases between them. The CDR3 region is CASSSMTGRELFF. CDR3 DNA: TGTGCCAGCAGTTCTATGACCGGGAGGGAGCTGTTTTTT.

This chain joins TRBV30 and TRBJ2-3; D unresolved. This CDR3 has 13 amino acids. Germline assignment: CDR1 GTSNPN and CDR2 SVGIG (reference sequence). V was cut by 3 bases and J by 0 bases, with 7 bases left in between. The CDR3 DNA sequence: TGTGCCTGGAGACCACCTAGCACAGATACGCAGTATTTT. Translated, it gives CAWRPPSTDTQYF.

This chain uses TRBV27 with TRBJ1-2; D unclear. Germline V gene lookup returns CDR1 MNHEY and CDR2 SMNVEV (reference sequence). V lost 3 bases and J 8 bases, leaving 13 bases between the germline ends. CDR3 length equals 13 residues. The CDR3 nucleotides read TGTGCCAGCAGTTTCTCGTGGCTGGGAGGCTACACCTTC. It yields the protein CASSFSWLGGYTF.

This chain's CDR3 is CASSLGASFPAAYF. The CDR3 DNA sequence: TGTGCCAGCAGCTTAGGGGCTAGCTTCCCTGCTGCGTACTTC. J is TRBJ2-5 and V is TRBV7-2, with a possible D match to TRBD2 (5 bases). The ends were cut back, 1 base at V and 13 bases at J, with 19 bases in the middle. Germline CDR1 and CDR2: SGHTA and FQGNSA. This CDR3 has 14 amino acids.

CDR3 amino acids: CASSGQLSYGYTF. CDR3 bases: TGTGCCAGCAGCGGACAGCTGAGCTATGGCTACACCTTC. The chain couples TRBV2 to TRBJ1-2; D may be TRBD1 (6 bases). V was cut by 6 bases and J by 4 bases, with 12 bases left in between. Per germline, CDR1 SNHLY and CDR2 FYNNEI. This CDR3 is built from 13 residues.

This sequence joins TRBV2 and TRBJ2-1; D is perhaps TRBD1 or TRBD2 (6 bases each). The germline V gene has CDR1 SNHLY and CDR2 FYNNEI. This CDR3 contains 13 residues. V lost 7 bases, J lost 9 bases, and 16 bases lay in between. The CDR3 sequence is CASTGSGAGEQFF. The CDR3 DNA is TGTGCCAGCACCGGGTCGGGGGCCGGTGAGCAGTTCTTC.

This rearrangement joins TRBV19 to TRBJ2-4; D tentatively reads TRBD1 or TRBD2 (5 bases each). CDR1 and CDR2 from the germline V gene are LNHDA and SQIVND (reference sequence). The CDR3 runs to 14 residues. V lost 6 bases and J 3 bases, leaving 12 bases between the germline ends. The CDR3 bases are TGTGCCAGTAGAGGGGCGGGTGTCAAAAACATTCAGTACTTC. As protein: CASRGAGVKNIQYF. Using reference TRBV19 and TRBJ2-4 for the parts outside the CDR3, the full variable domain is DGGITQSPKYLFRKEGQNVTLSCEQNLNHDAMYWYRQDPGQGLRLIYYSQIVNDFQKGDIAEGYSVSREKKESFPLTVTSAQKNPTAFYLCASRGAGVKNIQYFGAGTRLSVL.

This clone was observed once. The final CDR3 position lacks the conserved phenylalanine or tryptophan, pointing to a likely read error. It is unclear where the CDR3 begins or ends on the DNA, so no DNA is shown, and the CDR3 is as TCRdb lists it. This chain links TRBV2 with TRBJ2-6; the D call in the table, TRBD2, was not verified against the DNA. Germline CDR1 SNHLY, CDR2 FYNNEI. The CDR3 sequence runs 11 residues, both termini included. The CDR3 spells CASSDRASGSH.

V gene TRBV5-4 combines with J gene TRBJ2-3; a possible D gene is TRBD2 (6 bases). The germline gives CDR1 SGHNT, CDR2 YYREEE (reference sequence). The CDR3 runs to 15 residues. The V and J ends lost 4 bases and 3 bases respectively, with 15 bases between them. The CDR3 reads CASSLTTRSTDTQYF. The CDR3 DNA reads TGTGCCAGCAGCCTTACGACTAGATCTACAGATACGCAGTATTTT.

The V call is TRBV5-4, the J call TRBJ2-5; perhaps TRBD2 as D (7 bases). Germline V gene lookup returns CDR1 SGHNT and CDR2 YYREEE (reference sequence). The CDR3 covers 15 residues. The V and J ends lost 4 bases and 2 bases respectively, with 15 bases between them. CDR3: CASSQGGGRQETQYF. The DNA of the CDR3 is TGTGCCAGCAGCCAAGGGGGAGGGAGGCAAGAGACCCAGTACTTC.

This clone showed up just a few times. The rearrangement uses TRBV5-1 and TRBJ2-1; 12 nucleotides align to TRBD2. The germline CDR1 and CDR2 sequences are SGHRS and YFSETQ. This CDR3 has 19 residues. J was trimmed by 7 bases and V by 2 bases; bases with no gene match: 16. Here the CDR3 DNA reads TGCGCCAGCAGCTTCCGTGTGGCTAGCGGGAGGGCCCCCGGGAATGAGCAGTTCTTC. Translated: CASSFRVASGRAPGNEQFF. The full variable domain, rest sourced from reference TRBV5-1 and TRBJ2-1, is KAGVTQTPRYLIKTRGQQVTLSCSPISGHRSVSWYQQTPGQGLQFLFEYFSETQRNKGNFPGRFSGRQFSNSRSEMNVSTLELGDSALYLCASSFRVASGRAPGNEQFFGPGTRLTVL.

This chain uses TRBV5-6 with TRBJ2-5; 12 nucleotides align to TRBD2. The CDR3 totals 17 residues. CDR1 and CDR2 from the germline V gene are SGHDT and YYEEEE. V trimming: 4 bases; J trimming: 2 bases; junction bases outside the gene matches: 9. The CDR3 nucleotides read TGTGCCAGCAGCCATGGAAGACTAGCGGGAGTGCAAGAGACCCAGTACTTC. This translates into CASSHGRLAGVQETQYF.

This clone was detected once. The chain carries TRBV5-1 and TRBJ1-1; TRBD1 might be the D (6 bases). The CDR3 spans 15 residues. Trimming removed 4 bases from V and 0 bases from J, with 13 bases in between. Germline lookup yields CDR1 SGHRS and CDR2 YFSETQ. CDR3 DNA: TGCGCCAGCAGCCGGGGGCGGCAGATGAACACTGAAGCTTTCTTT. Translated, it gives CASSRGRQMNTEAFF. The entire variable domain, with the rest obtained from reference TRBV5-1 and TRBJ1-1, is as follows: KAGVTQTPRYLIKTRGQQVTLSCSPISGHRSVSWYQQTPGQGLQFLFEYFSETQRNKGNFPGRFSGRQFSNSRSEMNVSTLELGDSALYLCASSRGRQMNTEAFFGQGTRLTVV.

The table lists this clone with a count of one. CDR3 nucleotide sequence: TGTGCCAGTAGTATAGAGGACTATGGCTACACCTTC. Translating gives CASSIEDYGYTF. This rearrangement joins TRBV19 to TRBJ1-2; the D is unclear. Trimming pared 0 bases from V and 3 bases from J, leaving 2 bases between. Germline values: CDR1 LNHDA, CDR2 SQIVND (reference sequence). This CDR3 contains 12 residues.